These 16 T cell receptor beta chains originate from one sample sequenced in a study of CD8 T cells in ankylosing spondylitis. Study-wide results and limits: Within ankylosing spondylitis blood, a TCR beta motif made up of fewer than ten highly homologous variants appeared to be characteristic.

No antigen is known for these receptors. TCRdb re-called the 5' RACE reads through MiXCR, storing one row per CDR3 protein. The sample has roughly 440,000 distinct CDR3 sequences, roughly a sixth seen once. Sequences were obtained from blood, either unsorted or a sorted T cell fraction (not recorded which). The receptors were gathered from a male donor with ankylosing spondylitis.

This clonotype was counted a few times. V and J are TRBV5-1 and TRBJ2-1; 7 positions agree with TRBD1. CDR1 and CDR2 (germline): SGHRS, YFSETQ. The CDR3 has 16 amino acids. Trimming removed 4 bases from V and 2 bases from J; junction bases left unmatched: 9. CDR3 sequence (DNA): TGCGCCAGCAGCGGATCCAGACAGGGCACCTACAATGAGCAGTTCTTC. Translation gives CASSGSRQGTYNEQFF.

This clonotype was counted a few times. The chain carries TRBV20-1 and TRBJ1-1; D is possibly TRBD1 (6 bases). Looked up from germline, CDR1 is DFQATT and CDR2 is SNEGSKA (reference sequence). Trimming cost V 3 bases and J 0 bases, with 14 bases left between them. The CDR3 has 15 residues. The CDR3 bases are TGCAGTGCTAGGAGGAGGGGGTTTATGAACACTGAAGCTTTCTTT. Protein sequence: CSARRRGFMNTEAFF.

Many counts were recorded for this clonotype. The V and J genes are TRBV29-1 and TRBJ1-2; tentatively, D is TRBD1 (5 bases). Germline V CDR1 and CDR2: SQVTM, ANQGSEA. This CDR3 has 12 residues. Trimming left V 3 bases short and J 8 bases short, with 13 bases between. The CDR3 nucleotides are TGCAGCGTTGAGGAGGGGAGGACCGGCTACACCTTC. Its translation is CSVEEGRTGYTF.

Only a few counts were recorded for this clonotype. The chain carries TRBV12-5 and TRBJ2-7; 8 bases are a match to TRBD2. Trimming cost V 3 bases and J 7 bases; bases outside gene matches: 8. Germline values: CDR1 LGHNT, CDR2 FRNRAP. This CDR3 has 14 residues. The CDR3 loop is CASGLVAGLREQYF. CDR3 sequence (DNA): TGTGCTAGTGGTTTAGTAGCGGGACTGAGGGAGCAGTACTTC. The full variable domain, in which reference TRBV12-5 and TRBJ2-7 provide the parts outside the CDR3, is DARVTQTPRHKVTEMGQEVTMRCQPILGHNTVFWYRQTMMQGLELLAYFRNRAPLDDSGMPKDRFSAEMPDATLATLKIQPSEPRDSAVYFCASGLVAGLREQYFGPGTRLTVT.

This CDR3 reads CASSLTGDGRGYTF. The CDR3 DNA sequence: TGTGCCAGCAGCTTAACGGGGGACGGAAGAGGCTACACCTTC. The chain joins TRBV7-3 to TRBJ1-2; D might be TRBD1 (5 bases). Germline V lookup: CDR1 SGHTA, CDR2 FQGTGA. The CDR3 covers 14 residues. V gave up 0 bases and J gave up 8 bases, with 13 bases separating them.

This clonotype has just a few counts. The chain couples TRBV25-1 to TRBJ1-6, with D uncertain. The CDR3 is 15 amino acids. Germline V lookup: CDR1 MGHDK, CDR2 SYGVNS. The ends were cut back, 6 bases at V and 8 bases at J, with 17 bases in the middle. Written as DNA, the CDR3 is TGTGCCAGCAGCAGGACCCAGGCGTATGATTCACCCCTCCACTTT. It translates to CASSRTQAYDSPLHF.

The chain combines TRBV20-1 with TRBJ2-2; D may correspond to TRBD1 or TRBD2 (5 bases each). V was shortened by 6 bases and J by 8 bases, with 19 bases between the two germline ends. CDR1 is DFQATT, CDR2 SNEGSKA, per germline (reference sequence). CDR3 size: 14 residues. The DNA for the CDR3 is TGCAGTGCAGAACTTACCGGGACCCCGGGGGAGCTGTTTTTT. Residues: CSAELTGTPGELFF.

The V gene is TRBV28, the J gene TRBJ2-7, with 9 bases fitting TRBD1. Losses at the gene ends were 9 bases for V and 5 bases for J; bases not matched to a gene: 14. The CDR3 loop spans 15 amino acids. Germline V gene sequence: CDR1 MDHEN, CDR2 SYDVKM. CDR3 sequence (DNA): TGTGCCAGTTCGAAAACCGGGACAGGGAACGACGAGCAGTACTTC. Encoded protein: CASSKTGTGNDEQYF.

The rearrangement joins TRBV12-3 or TRBV12-4 to TRBJ2-1, with TRBD2 identical over 9 bases. This CDR3 region has 15 residues. V lost 8 bases, J lost 4 bases, and 9 bases stayed unmatched. CDR3 region: CASLEAGGGYNEQFF. CDR3 coding DNA: TGTGCCAGCCTAGAGGCGGGGGGGGGTTACAATGAGCAGTTCTTC.

This clonotype was observed a handful of times. The chain uses TRBV6-1 and TRBJ2-1, with 8 bases matching TRBD1. V dropped 8 bases and J dropped 7; count of bases not matched to a gene: 13. This CDR3 has 15 amino acids. The germline CDR1 and CDR2 sequences are MNHNS and SASEGT. The CDR3 loop reads CASLKAGQGGNEQFF. The CDR3 DNA follows: TGTGCCAGCCTCAAGGCAGGACAGGGAGGAAATGAGCAGTTCTTC.

The gene calls are TRBV9 and TRBJ2-7; 9 nucleotides match TRBD1. V trimming: 4 bases; J trimming: 6 bases; junction bases outside the gene matches: 11. Germline V gene data show CDR1 as SGDLS and CDR2 as YYNGEE. The CDR3 runs 15 residues. CDR3 coding DNA: TGTGCCAGCAGCTCCTGGGGGGGACAGGGTGGCGAGCAGTACTTC. It encodes CASSSWGGQGGEQYF. Looking up the rest from reference TRBV9 and TRBJ2-7 gives the full variable domain: DSGVTQTPKHLITATGQRVTLRCSPRSGDLSVYWYQQSLDQGLQFLIQYYNGEERAKGNILERFSAQQFPDLHSELNLSSLELGDSALYFCASSSWGGQGGEQYFGPGTRLTVT.

V usage is TRBV5-1 and J usage is TRBJ1-1; 8 bases are shared with TRBD1. V shed 3 bases, J shed 5 bases, and the junction held 6 bases outside the gene matches. CDR1 is SGHRS and CDR2 is YFSETQ in the germline V gene. This CDR3 is 14 amino acids long. CDR3 amino acids: CASSSGQGRTEAFF. The CDR3 DNA sequence: TGCGCCAGCAGCTCCGGACAGGGACGTACTGAAGCTTTCTTT.

In this sample, this clonotype turned up a few times. V usage is TRBV2 and J usage is TRBJ2-3, with a tentative D call TRBD2 (6 bases). The germline V gene has CDR1 SNHLY and CDR2 FYNNEI. V dropped 2 bases and J dropped 4 bases, with 13 bases sitting between them. The CDR3 is 15 amino acids. The DNA of the CDR3 is TGTGCCAGCAGTGAAAAGGGAGGAGGCCCAGATACGCAGTATTTT. Protein sequence: CASSEKGGGPDTQYF.

This clonotype turned up a few times. The rearrangement joins TRBV5-1 to TRBJ2-1, with 9 positions matching TRBD2. V lost 1 base to trimming and J lost 4 bases; unmatched junction nucleotides: 6. The length of the CDR3 is 16 residues. CDR1 is SGHRS, CDR2 YFSETQ, per germline. CDR3 in DNA: TGCGCCAGCAGCTTGTCGGCGGGGGGGGGATACAATGAGCAGTTCTTC. Protein sequence: CASSLSAGGGYNEQFF. Complete variable domain (other parts from reference TRBV5-1 and TRBJ2-1): KAGVTQTPRYLIKTRGQQVTLSCSPISGHRSVSWYQQTPGQGLQFLFEYFSETQRNKGNFPGRFSGRQFSNSRSEMNVSTLELGDSALYLCASSLSAGGGYNEQFFGPGTRLTVL.

This clonotype was counted only a few times. This chain uses TRBV11-1 with TRBJ2-5; possibly TRBD1 or TRBD2 for D (5 bases each). The germline gives CDR1 SGHAT, CDR2 FQDESV (reference sequence). Trimming took 1 base from V and 5 from J, leaving 23 bases between them. The CDR3 sequence is 18 residues long. DNA of the CDR3: TGTGCCAGCAGCTTAGGGATCGGGGACGCCTACTTCGGGGAGACCCAGTACTTC. Translation: CASSLGIGDAYFGETQYF. The full variable domain, completed using reference TRBV11-1 and TRBJ2-5, is EAEVAQSPRYKITEKSQAVAFWCDPISGHATLYWYRQILGQGPELLVQFQDESVVDDSQLPKDRFSAERLKGVDSTLKIQPAELGDSAMYLCASSLGIGDAYFGETQYFGPGTRLLVL.

The rearrangement joins TRBV13 to TRBJ2-5; D call uncertain. V shed 3 bases and J shed 4 bases, with 12 bases lying between them. CDR1 is PRHDT and CDR2 is FYEKMQ in the germline V gene (reference sequence). The CDR3 totals 14 residues. The CDR3 reads CASSFARSGETQYF. CDR3 sequence (DNA): TGTGCCAGCAGCTTCGCTAGATCGGGAGAGACCCAGTACTTC.